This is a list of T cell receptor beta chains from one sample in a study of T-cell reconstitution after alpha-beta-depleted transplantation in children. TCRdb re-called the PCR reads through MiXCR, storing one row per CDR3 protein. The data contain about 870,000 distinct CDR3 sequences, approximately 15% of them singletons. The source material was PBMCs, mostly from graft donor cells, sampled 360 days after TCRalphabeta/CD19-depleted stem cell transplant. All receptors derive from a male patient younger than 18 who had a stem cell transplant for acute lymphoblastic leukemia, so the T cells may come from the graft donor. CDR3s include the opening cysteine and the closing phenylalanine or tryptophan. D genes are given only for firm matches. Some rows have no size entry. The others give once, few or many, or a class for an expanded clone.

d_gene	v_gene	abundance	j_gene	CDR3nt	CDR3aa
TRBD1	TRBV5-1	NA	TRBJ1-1	TGCGCCAGCAGCTGGGGACAGAGGAACACTGAAGCTTTCTTT	CASSWGQRNTEAFF
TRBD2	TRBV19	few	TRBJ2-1	TGTGCCAGTAGTATGGGACTAGCGGAGTACAATGAGCAGTTCTTC	CASSMGLAEYNEQFF
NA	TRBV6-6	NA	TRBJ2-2	TGTGCCAGCAGTGTGAGCACCGGGGAGCTGTTTTTT	CASSVSTGELFF
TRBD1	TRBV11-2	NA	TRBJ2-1	TGTGCCAGCAGCCAGTGGTCACAGGGGGTCTACAATGAGCAGTTCTTC	CASSQWSQGVYNEQFF
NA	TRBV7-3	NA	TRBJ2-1	TGTGCCAGCAGCTTAAGCCGGGAAGACGATGAGCAGTTCTTC	CASSLSREDDEQFF
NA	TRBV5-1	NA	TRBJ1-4	TGCGCCAGCAGCACTCGGCCCCGGGTGGACGAAAAACTGTTTTTT	CASSTRPRVDEKLFF
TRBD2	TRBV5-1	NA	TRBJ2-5	TGCGCCAGCAGCCTGAGCGGGAGGGCCGGCCAGCAAAACCGGTACTTC	CASSLSGRAGQQNRYF
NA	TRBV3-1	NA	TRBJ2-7	TGTGCCAGCAGCCCCCGGGACGGAGCCTACGAGCAGTACTTC	CASSPRDGAYEQYF
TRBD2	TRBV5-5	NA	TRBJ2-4	TGTGCCAGCAGCTTGAGATCGGGGGGACCTTTCAAAAACATTCAGTACTTC	CASSLRSGGPFKNIQYF
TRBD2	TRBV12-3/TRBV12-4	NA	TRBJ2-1	TGTGCCAGCAGTCTTACTAGCGGGGAGAACAATGAGCAGTTCTTC	CASSLTSGENNEQFF
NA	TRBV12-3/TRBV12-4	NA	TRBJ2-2	TGTGCCAGCAGTGTACCCCGTAGGCTAGTCACCGGGGAGCTGTTTTTT	CASSVPRRLVTGELFF
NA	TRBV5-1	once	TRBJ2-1	TGCGCCAGCAGCTTGGGGGTTAGCCCCGACAATGAGCAGTTCTTC	CASSLGVSPDNEQFF
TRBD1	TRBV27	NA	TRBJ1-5	TGTGCCAGCAGTTTACTATCCGGGACAGTGAATCAGCCCCAGCATTTT	CASSLLSGTVNQPQHF
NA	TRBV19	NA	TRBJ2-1	TGTGCCAGTAAGACCAGGAATGAGCAGTTCTTC	CASKTRNEQFF
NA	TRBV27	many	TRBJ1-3	TGTGCCAGCAGTTTATCCGGGTCAAACACCATATATTTT	CASSLSGSNTIYF
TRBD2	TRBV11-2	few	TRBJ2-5	TGTGCCAGCAGTAAGGGACTAGCGGGAGCGGTGACCCAGTACTTC	CASSKGLAGAVTQYF
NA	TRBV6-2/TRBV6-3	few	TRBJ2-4	TGTGCCAGCAGTTACTCGAATATTGCCGGGCTAGCCAAAAACATTCAGTACTTC	CASSYSNIAGLAKNIQYF
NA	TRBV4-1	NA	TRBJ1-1	TGCGCCAGCAGCCATACAAAGTTCGGGAGCACTGAAGCTTTCTTT	CASSHTKFGSTEAFF
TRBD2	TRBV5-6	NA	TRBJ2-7	TGTGCCAGCTGCTTTAGGACTAGCGGCTCCTACGAGCAGTACTTC	CASCFRTSGSYEQYF
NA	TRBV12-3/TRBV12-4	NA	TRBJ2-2	TGTGCCAGCAGTTTTCAGATGCCCCGAGGTACCGGGGAGCTGTTTTTT	CASSFQMPRGTGELFF
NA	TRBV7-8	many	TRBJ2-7	TGTGCCAGCAGCTCCGGGACCACCTACGAGCAGTACTTC	CASSSGTTYEQYF
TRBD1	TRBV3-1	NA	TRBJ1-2	TGTGCCAGCAGCCCTCCTGGACAGGTCTATGGCTACACCTTC	CASSPPGQVYGYTF
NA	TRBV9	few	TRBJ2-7	TGTGCCAGCAGCGTAGAACCCCACGAGCAGTACTTC	CASSVEPHEQYF
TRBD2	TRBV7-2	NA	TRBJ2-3	TGTGCCAGCAGCCCGGGGGGTTGGGGCACAGATACGCAGTATTTT	CASSPGGWGTDTQYF
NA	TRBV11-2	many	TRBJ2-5	TGTGCCAGCAGCTTACAGGGGGGTCAAGAGACCCAGTACTTC	CASSLQGGQETQYF
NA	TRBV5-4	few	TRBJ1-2	TGTGCCAGCAGCTCACCTCCCGGGTTTCCTAACCCTCTCTACTATGGCTACACCTTC	CASSSPPGFPNPLYYGYTF
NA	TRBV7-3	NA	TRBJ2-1	TGTGCCAGCAGCCCCCCCTGGACCAATGAGCAGTTCTTC	CASSPPWTNEQFF
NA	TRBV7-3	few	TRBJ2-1	TGTGCCAGCAGCTCCCGGCCGGGAGTGGGGTACAATGAGCAGTTCTTC	CASSSRPGVGYNEQFF
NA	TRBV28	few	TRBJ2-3	TGTGCCAGCTGTTTGGGGGCCAAGAGCACAGATACGCAGTATTTT	CASCLGAKSTDTQYF
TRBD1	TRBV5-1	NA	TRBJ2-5	TGCGCCAGCAGCCCGACCCCGACAGGGCTACAAGAGACCCAGTACTTC	CASSPTPTGLQETQYF
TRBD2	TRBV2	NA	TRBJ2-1	TGTGCCATCCCTTCCCATAGCGGGAGCTTGGGCAATGAGCAGTTCTTC	CAIPSHSGSLGNEQFF
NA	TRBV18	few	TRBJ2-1	TGTGCCAGCTCACCGGTCGATGAGCAGTTCTTC	CASSPVDEQFF
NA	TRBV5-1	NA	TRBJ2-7	TGCGCCAGCACCCTTACAGGGAAAAGCTCCTACGAGCAGTACTTC	CASTLTGKSSYEQYF
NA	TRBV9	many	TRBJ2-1	TGTGCCAGCAGCCCCTCCAGAACCAGCTCCTACAATGAGCAGTTCTTC	CASSPSRTSSYNEQFF
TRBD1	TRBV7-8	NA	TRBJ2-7	TGTGCCAGCAAGTTGGGACAGGGGGCGCGAGAGCAGTACTTC	CASKLGQGAREQYF
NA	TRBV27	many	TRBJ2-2	TGTGCCAGCAGTTATACAGGGTCGAGCGTGCGGTACACCGGGGAGCTGTTTTTT	CASSYTGSSVRYTGELFF
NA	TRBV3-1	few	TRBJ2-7	TGTGCCAGCGGCAGGGGCACCCTCTCCTACGAGCAGTACTTC	CASGRGTLSYEQYF
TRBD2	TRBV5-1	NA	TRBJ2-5	TGCGCCAGCAGCTTTACGGGACTAGCGGGAGAAGAGACCCAGTACTTC	CASSFTGLAGEETQYF
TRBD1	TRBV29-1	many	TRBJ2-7	TGCAGCGTCTGGACAGGGCCATACGAGCAGTACTTC	CSVWTGPYEQYF
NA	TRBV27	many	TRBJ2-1	TGTGCCAGCAGTCCGAGAGGAGGGGCTCGGGCGCAGTTCTTC	CASSPRGGARAQFF
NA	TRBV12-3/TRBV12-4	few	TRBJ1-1	TGTGCCAGCAACCCACAGCCCCGCACTGAAGCTTTCTTT	CASNPQPRTEAFF
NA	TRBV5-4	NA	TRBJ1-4	TGTGCCAGCAGCTTAACCCAGGCAGGGTCGGGTGAAAAACTGTTTTTT	CASSLTQAGSGEKLFF
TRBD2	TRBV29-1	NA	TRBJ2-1	TGCAGCGTCCCCCCGCCCCCTAGCGGGGTTTACAATGAGCAGTTCTTC	CSVPPPPSGVYNEQFF
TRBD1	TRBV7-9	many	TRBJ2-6	TGTGCCAGCAGCTTACCCGGACAGGAGCCTGGGGCCAACGTCCTGACTTTC	CASSLPGQEPGANVLTF
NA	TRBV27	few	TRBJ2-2	TGTGCCAGCAGTTTATGGCCCAGGGCGAACACCGGGGAGCTGTTTTTT	CASSLWPRANTGELFF
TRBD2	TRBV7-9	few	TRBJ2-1	TGTGCCAGCACCCTCGCCGGGACTAGCGGCCACAATGAGCAGTTCTTC	CASTLAGTSGHNEQFF
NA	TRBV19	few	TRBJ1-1	TGTGCCAGTAGAACTGCCAGATTGAACACTGAAGCTTTCTTT	CASRTARLNTEAFF
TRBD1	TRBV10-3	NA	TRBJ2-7	TGTGCCATCAGGTCGGGACAGGCTATGGACGAGCAGTACTTC	CAIRSGQAMDEQYF
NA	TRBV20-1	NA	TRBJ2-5	TGCAGTGCTACCCGCGGACAAGAGACCCAGTACTTC	CSATRGQETQYF
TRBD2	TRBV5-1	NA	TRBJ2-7	TGCGCCAGCAGCTTCCTCTCCGGGACTAGCGGGATTTTTGGTATTTTAGAGCAGTACTTC	CASSFLSGTSGIFGILEQYF
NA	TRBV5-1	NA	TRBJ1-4	TGCTCCAGCAGCATCGGGACAATGGCAACTAATGAAAAACTGTTTTTT	CSSSIGTMATNEKLFF
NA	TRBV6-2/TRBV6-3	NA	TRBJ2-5	TGTGCCAGCAGTTACTTCCCCTCCCAAAGACCCAAAGGGACCCAGTACTTC	CASSYFPSQRPKGTQYF
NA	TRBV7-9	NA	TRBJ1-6	TGTGCCAGCAGGCTGGAAAAACCGGGAAGGTGGTTCTCACCCCTCCACTTT	CASRLEKPGRWFSPLHF
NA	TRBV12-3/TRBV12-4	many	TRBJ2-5	TGTGCCAGCAGAGGGGAAGAGACCCAGTACTTC	CASRGEETQYF
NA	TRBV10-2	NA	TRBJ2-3	TGCGCCAGCAGTGATGACTCACTATACCCTACAGATACGCAGTATTTT	CASSDDSLYPTDTQYF
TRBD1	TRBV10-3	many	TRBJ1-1	TGTGCCATCAGTGATCCGGACAGGGGGTCTGAAGCTTTCTTT	CAISDPDRGSEAFF
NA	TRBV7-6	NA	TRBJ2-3	TGTGCCAGCAGCTTAAACCCGGGTCCCCCAGATACGCAGTATTTT	CASSLNPGPPDTQYF
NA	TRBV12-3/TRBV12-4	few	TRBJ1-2	TGTGCCAGCAGTCCTCGACGGGAGCCTAACTATGGCTACACCTTC	CASSPRREPNYGYTF